These 20 T cell receptor beta chains came from one sample sequenced in a study of T cell repertoires in cytomegalovirus infection. Antigen specificity for these receptors is unknown. TCRdb re-called the reads with MiXCR, one entry per CDR3 protein. The sample has about 920,000 distinct CDR3 sequences; less than 40% are singletons. The input for sequencing was cultured CD8+ T cells from PBMCs, taken from culture after CMV antigen stimulation. The receptors derive from a human donor in good health (CMV status not recorded). Some clones in this sample may be carry-over from other donors' samples.

This clonotype was seen a few times. The chain combines TRBV5-1 with TRBJ2-7; maybe TRBD2 (5 bases). This CDR3 has 13 amino acids. Trimming left V 0 bases short and J 6 bases short, with 10 bases between. Germline CDR1 SGHRS, CDR2 YFSETQ. CDR3 sequence (DNA): TGCGCCAGCAGCTTGGTTCTAGGAGGCGAGCAGTACTTC. Amino acids: CASSLVLGGEQYF. The variable domain in full, completed from reference TRBV5-1 and TRBJ2-7, reads KAGVTQTPRYLIKTRGQQVTLSCSPISGHRSVSWYQQTPGQGLQFLFEYFSETQRNKGNFPGRFSGRQFSNSRSEMNVSTLELGDSALYLCASSLVLGGEQYFGPGTRLTVT.

The chain recombines TRBV6-1 with TRBJ2-7; D is perhaps TRBD1 (5 bases). Deletions cut 2 bases from V and 2 bases from J, with 13 bases between. The CDR3 is 15 amino acids. Germline V lookup: CDR1 MNHNS, CDR2 SASEGT. The CDR3 sequence is CASSELSVRAYEQYF. The CDR3 DNA reads TGTGCCAGCAGTGAATTGTCGGTCAGGGCCTACGAGCAGTACTTC.

This clonotype was seen ten or more times. CDR3 nucleotides: TGTGCCAGCACCTCCGGGACAGGGTCTCCTGGCTACACCTTC. Its translation: CASTSGTGSPGYTF. This chain links TRBV7-2 with TRBJ1-2, with 9 bases matching TRBD1. Germline CDR1 is SGHTA and CDR2 is FQGNSA. The CDR3 consists of 14 residues. Trimming removed 7 bases from V and 7 bases from J; junction bases left unmatched: 10.

This clonotype has more than one count but fewer than ten. The chain joins TRBV6-2 or TRBV6-3 to TRBJ2-7, with D perhaps TRBD1 (6 bases). V was pared by 3 bases and J by 2 bases, with 11 bases between. CDR3 length: 14 residues. Germline V lookup: CDR1 MNHEY, CDR2 SVGEGT. In nucleotides, the CDR3 is TGTGCCAGCAGTTATCAGGGGACGCCCTACGAGCAGTACGTC. Residues: CASSYQGTPYEQYV.

A few counts support this clonotype. The V and J genes are TRBV7-8 and TRBJ2-5; TRBD2 matches at 11 bases. In germline, CDR1 is SGHVS, CDR2 FQNEAQ. The CDR3 extends over 15 amino acids. V dropped 5 bases and J dropped 2; count of bases not matched to a gene: 4. DNA of the CDR3: TGTGCCAGCAGCGGGCGACTAGCGGGGCAAGAGACCCAGTACTTC. Protein: CASSGRLAGQETQYF.

CDR3 sequence reads: CASSYSMTSGGSTYNEQFF. CDR3 DNA: TGTGCCAGCAGTTACTCGATGACTAGCGGGGGGTCCACCTACAATGAGCAGTTCTTC. V gene TRBV6-2 or TRBV6-3 combines with J gene TRBJ2-1; 13 positions match TRBD2. J lost 2 bases, V lost 0 bases, and 7 bases had no gene match. The CDR3 spans 19 residues. CDR1 is MNHEY and CDR2 is SVGEGT in the germline V gene.

The chain carries TRBV6-1 and TRBJ1-1, with 7 bases identical to TRBD1. Per germline, CDR1 MNHNS and CDR2 SASEGT. The CDR3 contains 16 residues. Trimming at V came to 6 bases and at J to 6 bases, leaving 16 bases not matched to a gene. The CDR3 sequence is CASSFHHRGGIAEAFF. CDR3 nucleotides: TGTGCCAGCAGCTTCCACCACAGGGGAGGGATAGCTGAAGCTTTCTTT.

This clonotype was recorded many times. The chain links TRBV7-9 to TRBJ2-2; 8 bases are a match to TRBD1. The CDR3 runs to 14 residues. With 5 bases clipped from V and 7 bases from J, the junction kept 6 bases outside the gene matches. CDR1 and CDR2 from the germline V gene are SEHNR and FQNEAQ (reference sequence). This CDR3 reads CASSPQGAGGELFF. The CDR3 nucleotides are TGTGCCAGCAGCCCTCAGGGGGCTGGCGGGGAGCTGTTTTTT.

This clonotype came up a few times. This rearrangement joins TRBV6-1 to TRBJ1-2; D unresolved. V gave up 5 bases and J gave up 4 bases, with 11 bases separating them. Germline assignment: CDR1 MNHNS and CDR2 SASEGT. This CDR3 comprises 13 residues. The CDR3 protein is CASSLDPGYGYTF. In DNA, the CDR3 is TGTGCCAGCAGTCTTGACCCGGGCTATGGCTACACCTTC.

The chain couples TRBV12-5 to TRBJ1-2; tentative D call: TRBD1 (5 bases). This CDR3 has 13 amino acids. The germline V gene encodes CDR1 LGHNT and CDR2 FRNRAP. V lost 3 bases, J lost 6 bases, and 11 bases lay in between. The CDR3 protein is CASGFSGDHGYTF. Here the CDR3 DNA reads TGTGCTAGTGGTTTTAGCGGGGACCATGGCTACACCTTC.

The chain has TRBV27 and TRBJ2-7; TRBD1 aligns across 7 bases. After removal of 5 bases from V and 3 bases from J, the junction contained 10 bases not matched to a gene. This CDR3 has 15 amino acids. The germline CDR1 and CDR2 sequences are MNHEY and SMNVEV (reference sequence). CDR3 sequence reads: CASSPEGQNYYEQYF. For the CDR3, the DNA is TGTGCCAGCAGTCCAGAGGGACAGAACTACTACGAGCAGTACTTC.

This chain joins TRBV25-1 and TRBJ2-7, with D maybe TRBD2 (6 bases). Trimming stripped 10 bases from V and 6 bases from J, with 22 bases between. This CDR3 contains 14 residues. In germline, CDR1 is MGHDK, CDR2 SYGVNS. The CDR3, as DNA: TGTGCCACTTGCGGGGCGGGCTACCCGGTCGAGCAGTACTTC. Translation gives CATCGAGYPVEQYF.

The chain carries TRBV6-2 or TRBV6-3 and TRBJ1-4; D perhaps matches TRBD1 (5 bases). Trimming pared 4 bases from V and 7 bases from J, leaving 13 bases between. CDR1 is MNHEY, CDR2 SVGEGT, per germline. The CDR3 totals 14 residues. The CDR3 protein is CASSWPAGTEKLFF. Written as DNA, the CDR3 is TGTGCCAGCAGTTGGCCCGCCGGGACTGAAAAACTGTTTTTT.

This clonotype was seen ten or more times. The genes are TRBV7-2 and TRBJ2-7; 8 bases are shared with TRBD1. Germline lookup yields CDR1 SGHTA and CDR2 FQGNSA. The CDR3 is 15 amino acids. V lost 5 bases to trimming and J lost 2 bases; unmatched junction nucleotides: 8. CDR3 sequence: CASSEDREAPYEQYV. Written as DNA, the CDR3 is TGTGCCAGCAGCGAGGACAGGGAGGCCCCCTACGAGCAGTACGTC.

The chain uses TRBV6-5 and TRBJ2-3; D may match TRBD1 or TRBD2 (6 bases each). Trimming removed 2 bases at V and 5 bases at J, with 17 bases between. The length of the CDR3 is 16 residues. The germline V gene encodes CDR1 MNHEY and CDR2 SVGAGI. The CDR3 region has the DNA TGTGCCAGCAGTTACGTCCCCGGGGGCGGTGAAGATACGCAGTATTTT. Its translation: CASSYVPGGGEDTQYF.

This chain connects TRBV2 to TRBJ2-2; 10 nucleotides line up with TRBD2. With 5 bases clipped from V and 7 bases from J, the junction kept 4 bases outside the gene matches. CDR1 and CDR2 (germline): SNHLY, FYNNEI. The CDR3 loop spans 14 amino acids. The CDR3 here is CASSFLAGGGELFF. Written as DNA, the CDR3 is TGTGCCAGCAGTTTTTTAGCGGGGGGCGGGGAGCTGTTTTTT.

The chain is built from TRBV4-1 and TRBJ2-1; TRBD2 matches at 8 bases. V lost 1 base, J lost 8 bases, and 10 bases stayed unmatched. The CDR3 consists of 16 residues. Germline CDR1 is MGHRA and CDR2 is YSYEKL. CDR3 loop: CASSQVDGGDYHEQFF. CDR3 coding DNA: TGCGCCAGCAGCCAAGTTGACGGGGGGGACTATCATGAGCAGTTCTTC.

Only a few counts were recorded for this clonotype. This sequence joins TRBV2 and TRBJ2-5; TRBD2 matches at 7 bases. V lost 8 bases, J lost 7 bases, and 10 bases stayed unmatched. Germline CDR1 reads SNHLY; CDR2 reads FYNNEI. CDR3 length: 13 residues. The CDR3 is CASGEGTPGTQYF. The DNA of the CDR3 is TGTGCCAGCGGGGAGGGGACCCCAGGGACCCAGTACTTC.

The J gene is TRBJ2-1, the V gene TRBV4-1, with D possibly being TRBD2 (5 bases). V shed 0 bases and J shed 6 bases, with 18 bases lying between them. The germline gives CDR1 MGHRA, CDR2 YSYEKL. The CDR3 is 17 residues long. CDR3 protein: CASSQELRRVGPNEQFF. CDR3 nucleotides: TGCGCCAGCAGCCAAGAATTACGGCGGGTGGGCCCCAATGAGCAGTTCTTC.

This clonotype was found a few times. Here the CDR3 reads CASSRTGGAEQYV. The CDR3 DNA follows: TGCGCCAGCAGCCGGACAGGGGGCGCCGAGCAGTACGTC. The V gene is TRBV4-1, the J gene TRBJ2-7; TRBD1 matches 11 bases. The germline V gene has CDR1 MGHRA and CDR2 YSYEKL. CDR3 length: 13 residues. V was pared by 4 bases and J by 6 bases, with 2 bases of the junction left unmatched.